This entry is about one T cell receptor (beta chain). Its antigen is not identified. The data derive from a study of cytomegalovirus exposure and HLA in healthy donors. At the level of the study: Genotyping showed around four fifths of 398 donors falling in the Caucasian-associated ancestry cluster.

Findings and limits, study-wide: Segments of the TCR beta V type were, in most cases, productive about 87% or about 30% of the time in an earlier analysis. Among TCR beta chains, those listed as cytomegalovirus-associated numbered around 180.

The CDR3 spans 17 residues. V lost 1 base, J lost 9 bases, and 15 bases stayed unmatched. Germline assignment: CDR1 SGHAT and CDR2 FQNNGV. PCR used 60 Vbeta primers and 13 Jbeta primers. Source study methods: Later, an analysis found about 77 million unique TCR beta chains, and roughly 10 million of these were shared. Produced via immunoSEQ multiplex PCR; TCRdb's table is partial and in-frame only. V, J and clone size reflect that table, while D and trimming were determined from the DNA. The sample yields about 130,000 clones, 55% to 75% seen once. The sample consisted of PBMCs. J is TRBJ2-1 and V is TRBV11-2, with 7 bases matching TRBD1. This receptor was taken from a human donor in good health. CDR3 amino acids: CASSLVSGGFRSGEQFF. CDR3 in DNA: TGTGCCAGCAGCTTAGTCTCAGGGGGATTTAGGTCTGGTGAGCAGTTCTTC.